One and the same sample provided the 21 T cell receptor beta chains below, sequenced in a study of blood T cell repertoires in COVID-19. The data were produced by immunoSEQ multiplex PCR, yet TCRdb's version contains in-frame clones alone and is incomplete. The sample contains some 360,000 clones, 87% of which appear only once. Specimen: peripheral blood. The receptors stem from a woman in her sixties with COVID-19, enrolled during active disease.

The chain couples TRBV5-1 to TRBJ2-2; 8 bases line up with TRBD1. Germline V gives CDR1 SGHRS, CDR2 YFSETQ. J was trimmed by 1 base and V by 1 base; bases with no gene match: 3. The CDR3 is made up of 16 amino acids. The CDR3 sequence: CASSLFGQGNTGELFF. Here the CDR3 DNA reads TGCGCCAGCAGCTTGTTTGGACAGGGGAACACCGGGGAGCTGTTTTTT.

The chain employs TRBV7-2 and TRBJ2-7, with D hard to call. Germline V lookup: CDR1 SGHTA, CDR2 FQGNSA. With 2 bases removed from V and 0 bases from J, the gap between germline ends came to 5 bases. The CDR3 runs to 13 residues. The CDR3 DNA reads as TGTGCCAGCAGCTTACTAACCTCCTACGAGCAGTACTTC. Translating gives CASSLLTSYEQYF.

This rearrangement joins TRBV30 to TRBJ2-5, with 11 bases identical to TRBD2. The CDR3 length is 17 residues. Losses at the gene ends were 1 base for V and 2 bases for J; bases not matched to a gene: 9. Germline-derived CDR1 and CDR2 are GTSNPN and SVGIG (reference sequence). Here the CDR3 DNA reads TGTGCCTGGAGTGAAGGATCGACTAGCGGGGTGCAAGAGACCCAGTACTTC. Translation: CAWSEGSTSGVQETQYF. The full variable domain, completed using reference TRBV30 and TRBJ2-5, is SQTIHQWPATLVQPVGSPLSLECTVEGTSNPNLYWYRQAAGRGLQLLFYSVGIGQISSEVPQNLSASRPQDRQFILSSKKLLLSDSGFYLCAWSEGSTSGVQETQYFGPGTRLLVL.

This clone was picked up a small number of times. Distinct nucleotide sequences in the sample also encode this CDR3. The rearrangement joins TRBV18 to TRBJ1-1, with TRBD1 matching over 7 bases. V shed 3 bases, J shed 1 base, and the junction held 2 bases outside the gene matches. Germline V lookup: CDR1 KGHSH, CDR2 LQKENI. This CDR3 is 14 amino acids long. CDR3 sequence reads: CASSPDRKNTEAFF. CDR3 sequence (DNA): TGTGCCAGCTCACCGGACAGGAAGAACACTGAAGCTTTCTTT.

This chain uses TRBV3-1 (or the pseudogene TRBV3-2) with TRBJ1-1, with D unclear. CDR1 is LGHDT, CDR2 YNNKEL, per germline (reference sequence). There are 14 residues in the CDR3. V lost 4 bases, J lost 2 bases, and 11 bases lay in between. CDR3 in amino acids: CASSPPRRNTEAFF. As DNA, the CDR3 is TGTGCCAGCAGCCCCCCTCGTCGTAACACTGAAGCTTTCTTT.

V is TRBV6-1 and J is TRBJ2-1; D is uncertain. CDR1 and CDR2 (germline): MNHNS, SASEGT. V was shortened by 3 bases and J by 0 bases, with 9 bases between the two germline ends. This CDR3 contains 15 residues. In nucleotides, the CDR3 is TGTGCCAGCAGTGAGGAGCCAAGCTCCTACAATGAGCAGTTCTTC. This codes for CASSEEPSSYNEQFF.

The sample holds one count of this clone. The gene calls are TRBV7-2 and TRBJ2-2; maybe TRBD2 (6 bases). CDR1 and CDR2 from the germline V gene are SGHTA and FQGNSA. The V end lost 6 bases, the J end lost 1 base, and 12 bases lay between the germline ends. CDR3 length: 15 residues. The CDR3 protein is CASREGPLNTGELFF. CDR3 in DNA: TGTGCCAGCAGGGAGGGACCCCTGAACACCGGGGAGCTGTTTTTT.

The J gene is TRBJ1-3, the V gene TRBV28; possible D gene TRBD1, 5 bases. Germline CDR1 and CDR2: MDHEN and SYDVKM. The CDR3 totals 16 residues. Trimming took 8 bases from V and 0 from J, leaving 17 bases between them. CDR3 region: CASVSPGLSSGNTIYF. DNA for the CDR3: TGTGCCAGCGTAAGTCCGGGACTAAGCTCTGGAAACACCATATATTTT.

The chain joins TRBV13 to TRBJ1-2, with TRBD1 matching over 9 bases. The CDR3 has 19 residues. In germline, CDR1 is PRHDT, CDR2 FYEKMQ (reference sequence). V trimming: 4 bases; J trimming: 4 bases; junction bases outside the gene matches: 19. The DNA for the CDR3 is TGTGCCAGCAGCTACAGGACCGGGACAGGGATAAGAGGGAGCTATGGCTACACCTTC. Residues: CASSYRTGTGIRGSYGYTF.

CDR3 residues: CASSLRDFHSTDTQYF. The CDR3 region has the DNA TGTGCCAGCAGCCTCCGGGACTTCCATAGCACAGATACGCAGTATTTT. V gene TRBV7-8 combines with J gene TRBJ2-3; perhaps TRBD2 as D (6 bases). The germline V and J ends were trimmed by 5 bases and 0 bases, with 15 bases remaining between them. CDR1 SGHVS and CDR2 FQNEAQ come from the germline V gene. This CDR3 has 16 residues.

The J gene is TRBJ1-2, the V gene TRBV7-2; D is perhaps TRBD1 (6 bases). The CDR3 has 15 residues. Trimming stripped 5 bases from V and 1 base from J, with 14 bases between. Germline V gene sequence: CDR1 SGHTA, CDR2 FQGNSA. This CDR3 is CASSIQGSGNYGYTF. The CDR3 region has the DNA TGTGCCAGCAGCATACAGGGCTCGGGTAACTATGGCTACACCTTC. Filled out from reference TRBV7-2 and TRBJ1-2, the complete variable domain reads GAGVSQSPSNKVTEKGKDVELRCDPISGHTALYWYRQSLGQGLEFLIYFQGNSAPDKSGLPSDRFSAERTGGSVSTLTIQRTQQEDSAVYLCASSIQGSGNYGYTFGSGTRLTVV.

This clone has a single count. The rearrangement joins TRBV6-2 or TRBV6-3 to TRBJ1-5, with unresolved D. There are 16 residues in the CDR3. The V end was cut by 2 bases, the J end by 0 bases, with 11 bases between. The germline CDR1 and CDR2 sequences are MNHEY and SVGEGT. The CDR3 region has the DNA TGTGCCAGCAGTTACGTAGAGTTTTATAGCAATCAGCCCCAGCATTTT. This sequence encodes CASSYVEFYSNQPQHF.

V is TRBV11-2 and J is TRBJ2-1, with TRBD1 identical over 8 bases. The V gene end was trimmed by 1 base and the J gene end by 1 base; junction bases not matched to a gene: 0. This CDR3 comprises 15 residues. CDR1 is SGHAT, CDR2 FQNNGV, per germline. CDR3 in amino acids: CASSLGQGSYNEQFF. DNA of the CDR3: TGTGCCAGCAGCTTAGGACAGGGGTCCTACAATGAGCAGTTCTTC.

The chain carries TRBV5-8 and TRBJ1-4, with a possible D match to TRBD1 (5 bases). Germline loops: CDR1 SGHTS, CDR2 YDEGEE. The germline V and J ends were trimmed by 2 bases and 3 bases, with 14 bases remaining between them. The CDR3 is made up of 16 amino acids. The CDR3 sequence: CASSFGRARSNEKLFF. The CDR3 DNA reads as TGTGCCAGCAGCTTTGGCAGGGCGAGATCTAATGAAAAACTGTTTTTT.

The rearrangement links TRBV12-3 or TRBV12-4 to TRBJ2-7, with D possibly matching TRBD2 (5 bases). V was trimmed by 10 bases and J by 2 bases, leaving 15 bases between them. This CDR3 has 13 residues. The CDR3 sequence: CAITGMGTYEQYF. The CDR3 nucleotides read TGTGCCATCACCGGGATGGGGACCTACGAGCAGTACTTC.

Note on this clone: This specimen includes other DNA sequences encoding the same CDR3. V is TRBV6-5 and J is TRBJ1-4; D is unresolved. Germline CDR1 is MNHEY and CDR2 is SVGAGI. The length of the CDR3 is 13 residues. Trimming removed 10 bases from V and 4 bases from J, with 13 bases in between. The CDR3 protein is CATRRTINEKLFF. DNA of the CDR3: TGTGCCACCCGCCGCACAATTAATGAAAAACTGTTTTTT.

The chain carries TRBV24-1 and TRBJ2-7, with 9 bases matching TRBD1. Trimming cost V 2 bases and J 4 bases; bases outside gene matches: 8. Germline loops: CDR1 KGHDR, CDR2 SFDVKD. This CDR3 is built from 16 residues. CDR3: CATSDSGTGILYEQYF. For the CDR3, the DNA is TGTGCCACCAGTGATTCGGGGACAGGGATTTTGTACGAGCAGTACTTC.

The V gene is TRBV2, the J gene TRBJ2-1; the match to TRBD2 covers 7 bases. The J segment lost 2 bases and the V segment lost 4 bases, leaving 8 bases of the junction unmatched. Germline CDR1 is SNHLY and CDR2 is FYNNEI. This CDR3 comprises 16 residues. The CDR3 loop is CASSGPGGGTYNEQFF. CDR3 sequence (DNA): TGTGCCAGCAGTGGACCTGGCGGGGGAACCTACAATGAGCAGTTCTTC.

In its sample, this clone was seen once. J is TRBJ2-1 and V is TRBV7-3; a weak D match, TRBD1 (6 bases). Germline CDR1 reads SGHTA; CDR2 reads FQGTGA. The CDR3 totals 16 residues. V was clipped by 5 bases and J by 4 bases, with 18 bases between them. The CDR3 nucleotides are TGTGCCAGCAGCCCCCTGGGGCAGGGGATTTACAATGAGCAGTTCTTC. Amino acid sequence: CASSPLGQGIYNEQFF.

V gene TRBV10-1 combines with J gene TRBJ2-7; the match to TRBD1 covers 10 bases. The V and J ends lost 10 bases and 3 bases, in that order; junction bases with no gene match: 9. Per germline, CDR1 WNHNN and CDR2 SYGVQD (reference sequence). The CDR3 runs to 14 residues. The CDR3 here is CATSLDRGFYEQYF. CDR3 bases: TGCGCCACCTCCTTGGACAGGGGGTTCTACGAGCAGTACTTC.

The rearrangement uses TRBV21-1 and TRBJ1-5; the D segment call TRBD1 is taken from the table without a DNA check. TRBV21-1 is a recognized pseudogene. The length of the CDR3 is 15 residues. In nucleotides, the CDR3 is TGTGCCAGCAGCAACGGGGACAGGTGCAATCAGCCCCAGCATTTT. It specifies CASSNGDRCNQPQHF.